Listed below are T cell receptor beta chains from one sample, sequenced in a study of blood T cell repertoires in COVID-19. Sequenced by immunoSEQ multiplex PCR; TCRdb stores in-frame clones only, minus some. This sample has approximately 450,000 clones, with 70% to 90% found just once. The sample consisted of PBMCs or T cells enriched from blood (not recorded which). These receptors came from a woman between 18 and 29 years old with acute COVID-19. The CDR3 runs from the conserved cysteine through the conserved F or W. The D gene is left open where the match is weak. Some rows mark clone size as missing; the rest say once, few, many or name a class of expanded clone.

v_call	d_call	j_call	clone_size	cdr3_length	cdr3_nt	cdr3_aa
TRBV7-6	TRBD2	TRBJ2-5	once	14	TGTGCCAGCAGCTTACGGGAGGGGGGAGAGACCCAGTACTTC	CASSLREGGETQYF
TRBV14	TRBD2	TRBJ2-3	.	15	TGTGCCAGCAGCCAAGCGGGCGGGAGTACAGATACGCAGTATTTT	CASSQAGGSTDTQYF
TRBV5-4	TRBD2	TRBJ2-1	.	15	TGTGCCAGCAGCCGAGCGGGAGATCCCGTCAATGAGCAGTTCTTC	CASSRAGDPVNEQFF
TRBV2	TRBD2	TRBJ2-1	.	15	TGTGCCAGCAGTGATAGGGGACTAGCGCTTAATGAGCAGTTCTTC	CASSDRGLALNEQFF
TRBV18	.	TRBJ2-7	.	14	TGTGCCAGCTCACCACGGGAGATCCCCTACGAGCAGTACTTC	CASSPREIPYEQYF
TRBV9	TRBD2	TRBJ2-2	.	15	TGTGCCAGCAGCCCGACTAGCGGTAACACCGGGGAGCTGTTTTTT	CASSPTSGNTGELFF
TRBV11-2	TRBD1	TRBJ1-1	once	16	TGTGCCAGCACCCCAATCATTGGACAGGGACATACTGAAGCTTTCTTT	CASTPIIGQGHTEAFF
TRBV9	TRBD1	TRBJ2-1	.	13	TGTGCCAGCAGCGTAGGGACAGGTAATGAGCAGTTCTTC	CASSVGTGNEQFF
TRBV7-3	TRBD1	TRBJ1-2	.	14	TGTGCCAGCAGCTACCGACAGGGAAACTATGGCTACACCTTC	CASSYRQGNYGYTF
TRBV13	TRBD2	TRBJ2-2	.	15	TGTGCCAGCAGCTTAGCAGCTAGCGGCACCGGGGAGCTGTTTTTT	CASSLAASGTGELFF
TRBV6-2/TRBV6-3	.	TRBJ1-2	.	13	TGTGCCAGCAGTTACTCCCCGGGCTATGGCTACACCTTC	CASSYSPGYGYTF
TRBV4-2	.	TRBJ2-5	.	16	TGTGCCAGCAGCCAAGAGGAGGGGGCCGACCAAGAGACCCAGTACTTC	CASSQEEGADQETQYF
TRBV4-1	.	TRBJ2-4	.	13	TGCGCCAGCAGCCAGAATCACCAGGACATTCAGTACTTC	CASSQNHQDIQYF
TRBV12-1	.	TRBJ2-3	.	15	TGTGCCAGCAGCGCCCCTAGCGGTCGCGCAGATACGCAGTATTTT	CASSAPSGRADTQYF
TRBV7-7	TRBD2	TRBJ2-1	.	13	TGTGCCAGCAGCATTCCGGGGGGTCATGAGCAGTTCTTC	CASSIPGGHEQFF
TRBV12-3/TRBV12-4	.	TRBJ1-4	.	11	TGTGCCAGCAGTTTTGGGCCAAAACTGTTTTTT	CASSFGPKLFF
TRBV5-8	.	TRBJ1-5	.	14	TGTGCCAGCAATTCGGGGGGCGAGCGTCAGCCCCAGCATTTT	CASNSGGERQPQHF
TRBV11-2	.	TRBJ1-1	.	12	TGTGCCAGCAGCTTAGAATCTGCGAGGGCTTTCTTT	CASSLESARAFF
TRBV2	.	TRBJ1-4	.	13	TGTGCCAGCACGGGGGAAGTAGGAGAAAAACTGTTTTTT	CASTGEVGEKLFF
TRBV7-3	TRBD1	TRBJ1-1	few	14	TGTGCCAGCAGCTCTTGGACAGGGGCCACTGAAGCTTTCTTT	CASSSWTGATEAFF
TRBV5-6	.	TRBJ1-6	.	15	TGTGCCAGCAGCTTGGTTGGAGGGGATAATTCACCCCTCCACTTT	CASSLVGGDNSPLHF
TRBV11-3	.	TRBJ2-5	.	12	TGTGCCAGCAGCTTGGGCAGAGAGACCCAGTACTTC	CASSLGRETQYF
TRBV10-3	.	TRBJ2-3	.	13	TGTGCCATCACCGGACTATTTACAGATACGCAGTATTTT	CAITGLFTDTQYF
TRBV10-1	.	TRBJ2-1	once	13	TGCGCCAGCAGCGACACAGGGCGTGGTGAGCAGTTCTTC	CASSDTGRGEQFF
TRBV6-2/TRBV6-3	TRBD2	TRBJ2-5	.	16	TGTGCCAGCAGTTTCATAACGGGAGGCCTCCAAGAGACCCAGTACTTC	CASSFITGGLQETQYF
TRBV27	.	TRBJ1-6	.	12	TGTGCCAGCAGTCCCCGGGGGTCACCCCTCCACTTT	CASSPRGSPLHF
TRBV6-5	TRBD1	TRBJ2-7	.	15	TGTGCCAGCAGTTACTCCCCACAGGGGGTGTACGAGCAGTACTTC	CASSYSPQGVYEQYF
TRBV6-5	.	TRBJ1-5	.	15	TGTGCCAGCAGTTACTCGAGGCGTAGCAATCAGCCCCAGCATTTT	CASSYSRRSNQPQHF
TRBV15	TRBD1	TRBJ1-1	.	14	TGTGCCACCAGGAGGGACAGGGAAAACACTGAAGCTTTCTTT	CATRRDRENTEAFF
TRBV19	.	TRBJ2-6	.	17	TGTGCCAGTAGTATAACAGGCACTCGCTCTGGGGCCAACGTCCTGACTTTC	CASSITGTRSGANVLTF
TRBV9	.	TRBJ1-1	.	14	TGTGCCAGCAGCGATCCTAACAGGAACACTGAAGCTTTCTTT	CASSDPNRNTEAFF
TRBV4-1	.	TRBJ2-7	.	13	TGCGCCAGCAGCCAAGCGGGGAGCTACGAGCAGTACTTC	CASSQAGSYEQYF
TRBV9	.	TRBJ1-5	.	15	TGTGCCAGCAGCGCTCTAGGGGAAGCCTATCAGCCCCAGCATTTT	CASSALGEAYQPQHF
TRBV19	.	TRBJ1-5	.	16	TGTGCCAGTAGTACAGATCAGGGATTTAGCAATCAGCCCCAGCATTTT	CASSTDQGFSNQPQHF
TRBV10-3	.	TRBJ1-1	.	11	TGTGCCATCGGGAGTGGAGCGGAAGCTTTCTTT	CAIGSGAEAFF
TRBV3-1/TRBV3-2	.	TRBJ1-2	.	13	TGTGCCAGCAGCCAATTGACAGTATATGGCTACACCTTC	CASSQLTVYGYTF
TRBV9	TRBD1	TRBJ2-1	.	15	TGTGCCAGCAGCGAATCCGGGACAGGGAACAATGAGCAGTTCTTC	CASSESGTGNNEQFF
TRBV27	.	TRBJ2-1	.	15	TGTGCCAGCAGTCGGACTCAGAGCTCCTACAATGAGCAGTTCTTC	CASSRTQSSYNEQFF
TRBV29-1	TRBD2	TRBJ2-3	.	14	TGCAGCGTAACCGGGACTAGCGGGGTGGATACGCAGTATTTT	CSVTGTSGVDTQYF